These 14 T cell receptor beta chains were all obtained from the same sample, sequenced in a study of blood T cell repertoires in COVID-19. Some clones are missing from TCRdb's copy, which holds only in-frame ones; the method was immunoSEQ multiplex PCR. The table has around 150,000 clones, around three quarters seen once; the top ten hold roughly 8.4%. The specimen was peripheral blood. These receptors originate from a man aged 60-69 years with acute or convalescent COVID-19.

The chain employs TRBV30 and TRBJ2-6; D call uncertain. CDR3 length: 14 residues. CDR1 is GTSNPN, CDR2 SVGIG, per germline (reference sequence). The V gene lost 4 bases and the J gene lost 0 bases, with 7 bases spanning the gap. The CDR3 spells CAWTQASGANVLTF. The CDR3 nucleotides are TGTGCCTGGACCCAAGCCTCTGGGGCCAACGTCCTGACTTTC. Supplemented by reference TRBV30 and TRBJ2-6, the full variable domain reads SQTIHQWPATLVQPVGSPLSLECTVEGTSNPNLYWYRQAAGRGLQLLFYSVGIGQISSEVPQNLSASRPQDRQFILSSKKLLLSDSGFYLCAWTQASGANVLTFGAGSRLTVL.

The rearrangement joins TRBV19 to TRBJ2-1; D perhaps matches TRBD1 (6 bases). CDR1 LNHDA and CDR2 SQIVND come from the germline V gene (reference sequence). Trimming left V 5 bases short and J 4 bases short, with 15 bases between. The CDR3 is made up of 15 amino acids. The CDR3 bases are TGTGCCAGTAGTCTTGAGGACAGCCAATACAATGAGCAGTTCTTC. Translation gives CASSLEDSQYNEQFF.

The CDR3 coding sequence is TGTGCCTGGGGGACATACGCTAACTATGGCTACACCTTC. It is translated as CAWGTYANYGYTF. The chain couples TRBV30 to TRBJ1-2; weak D call: TRBD1 (6 bases). V was trimmed by 5 bases and J by 0 bases, leaving 10 bases between them. Germline V gene data show CDR1 as GTSNPN and CDR2 as SVGIG (reference sequence). There are 13 residues in the CDR3.

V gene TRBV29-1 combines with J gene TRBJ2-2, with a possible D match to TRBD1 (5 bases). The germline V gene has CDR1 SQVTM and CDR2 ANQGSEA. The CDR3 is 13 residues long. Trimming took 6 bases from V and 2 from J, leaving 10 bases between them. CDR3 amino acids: CSVSQGNTGELFF. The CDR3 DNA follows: TGCAGCGTATCCCAGGGTAACACCGGGGAGCTGTTTTTT.

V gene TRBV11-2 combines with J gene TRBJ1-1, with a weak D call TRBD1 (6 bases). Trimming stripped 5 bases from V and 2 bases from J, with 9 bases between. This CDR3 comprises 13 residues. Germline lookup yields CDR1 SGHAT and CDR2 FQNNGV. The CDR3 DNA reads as TGTGCCAGCAGCCAGGGGTATAACACTGAAGCTTTCTTT. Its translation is CASSQGYNTEAFF. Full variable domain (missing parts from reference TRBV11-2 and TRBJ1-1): EAGVAQSPRYKIIEKRQSVAFWCNPISGHATLYWYQQILGQGPKLLIQFQNNGVVDDSQLPKDRFSAERLKGVDSTLKIQPAKLEDSAVYLCASSQGYNTEAFFGQGTRLTVV.

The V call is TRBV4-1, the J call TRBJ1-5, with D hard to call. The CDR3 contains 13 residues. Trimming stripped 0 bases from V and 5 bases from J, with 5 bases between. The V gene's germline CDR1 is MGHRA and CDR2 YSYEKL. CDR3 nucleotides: TGCGCCAGCAGCCAAGAAGAGTATCAGCCCCAGCATTTT. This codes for CASSQEEYQPQHF.

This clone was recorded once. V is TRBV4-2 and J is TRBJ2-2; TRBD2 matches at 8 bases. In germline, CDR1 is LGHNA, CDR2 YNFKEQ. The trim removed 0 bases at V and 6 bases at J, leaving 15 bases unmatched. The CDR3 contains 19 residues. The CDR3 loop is CASSQDIRDGGAVAGELFF. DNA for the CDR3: TGTGCCAGCAGCCAAGATATACGGGACGGGGGGGCGGTGGCCGGGGAGCTGTTTTTT.

The DNA of the CDR3 is TGTGCCAGCACCCTTGGCGGGGGCAGCAATGGCTACACCTTC. It translates to CASTLGGGSNGYTF. The rearrangement uses TRBV11-2 and TRBJ1-2; a weak D match, TRBD1 (6 bases). The germline CDR1 and CDR2 sequences are SGHAT and FQNNGV. This CDR3 spans 14 amino acids. Trimming cost V 7 bases and J 6 bases, with 18 bases left between them.

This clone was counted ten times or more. CDR3 bases: TGTGCCAGCAGCCAACTAGCGGGGGGGAACACCGGGGAGCTGTTTTTT. It specifies CASSQLAGGNTGELFF. This chain links TRBV4-2 with TRBJ2-2; 11 bases align to TRBD2. The germline V gene has CDR1 LGHNA and CDR2 YNFKEQ. After removal of 2 bases from V and 1 base from J, the junction contained 0 bases not matched to a gene. The CDR3 is 16 residues long.

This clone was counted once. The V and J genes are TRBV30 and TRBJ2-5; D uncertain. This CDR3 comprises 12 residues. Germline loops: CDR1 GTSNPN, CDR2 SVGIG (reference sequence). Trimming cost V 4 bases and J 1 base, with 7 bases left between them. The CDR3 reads CAWIGGQETQYF. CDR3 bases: TGTGCCTGGATTGGCGGCCAAGAGACCCAGTACTTC.

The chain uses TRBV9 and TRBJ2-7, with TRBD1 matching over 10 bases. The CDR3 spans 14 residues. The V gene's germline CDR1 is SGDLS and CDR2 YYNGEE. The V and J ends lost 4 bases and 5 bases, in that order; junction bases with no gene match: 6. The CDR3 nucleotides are TGTGCCAGCAGCCCCTGGGACAGGGGAAACGAGCAGTACTTC. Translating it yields CASSPWDRGNEQYF.

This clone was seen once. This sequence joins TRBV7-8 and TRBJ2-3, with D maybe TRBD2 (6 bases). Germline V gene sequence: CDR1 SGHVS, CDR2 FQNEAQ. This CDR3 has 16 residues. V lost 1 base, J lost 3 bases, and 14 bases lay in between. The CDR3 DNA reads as TGTGCCAGCAGCTTAGGTGGGCGGGGCGGTACAGATACGCAGTATTTT. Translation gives CASSLGGRGGTDTQYF.

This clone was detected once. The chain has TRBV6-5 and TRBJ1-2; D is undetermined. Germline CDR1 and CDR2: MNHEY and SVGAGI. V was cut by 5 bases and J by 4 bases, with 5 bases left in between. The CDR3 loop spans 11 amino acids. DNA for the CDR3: TGTGCCAGCAGTCAGATCTATGGCTACACCTTC. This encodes CASSQIYGYTF.

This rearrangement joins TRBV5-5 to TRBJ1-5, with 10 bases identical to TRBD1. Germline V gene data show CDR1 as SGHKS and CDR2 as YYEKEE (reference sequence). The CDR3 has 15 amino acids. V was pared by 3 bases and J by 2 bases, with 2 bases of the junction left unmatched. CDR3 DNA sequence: TGTGCCAGCAGCTCCGGGACAGGGGGCAATCAGCCCCAGCATTTT. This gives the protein CASSSGTGGNQPQHF. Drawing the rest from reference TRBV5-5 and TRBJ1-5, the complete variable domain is DAGVTQSPTHLIKTRGQQVTLRCSPISGHKSVSWYQQVLGQGPQFIFQYYEKEERGRGNFPDRFSARQFPNYSSELNVNALLLGDSALYLCASSSGTGGNQPQHFGDGTRLSIL.